The 25 T cell receptor beta chains presented below share a single source sample, sequenced in a study of T cells after yellow fever vaccination. TCRdb analysed the 5' RACE reads with MiXCR anew, one entry per CDR3 protein. The data contain about 170,000 distinct CDR3 sequences, approximately 6.2% of them singletons. The specimen was CD4+ T cells sorted from PBMCs, collected on the day of the first yellow fever vaccination. These receptors were collected from a man aged 18 to 35 who received the YFV17D yellow fever vaccine.

This clonotype was seen a handful of times. V gene TRBV7-2 combines with J gene TRBJ1-1, with D hard to call. V dropped 1 base and J dropped 0 bases, with 9 bases sitting between them. Germline assignment: CDR1 SGHTA and CDR2 FQGNSA. CDR3 length: 15 amino acids. The CDR3, as DNA: TGTGCCAGCAGCTTAGGTCCCAGGATGAACACTGAAGCTTTCTTT. This gives the protein CASSLGPRMNTEAFF.

This clonotype has a count of ten or more. The V and J genes are TRBV11-3 and TRBJ2-5; D remains ambiguous. The CDR3 has 14 residues. Trimming shortened V by 5 bases and J by 7 bases, and 17 bases separated the two germline ends. The germline gives CDR1 SGHNT, CDR2 YENEEA. The chain's CDR3 is CASSKRAGSGTQYF. For the CDR3, the DNA is TGTGCCAGCAGCAAAAGGGCTGGGTCGGGGACCCAGTACTTC.

This clonotype was seen only a few times. This rearrangement joins TRBV18 to TRBJ2-7; the match to TRBD1 covers 9 bases. Germline CDR1 reads KGHSH; CDR2 reads LQKENI. This CDR3 region has 14 residues. Unmatched junction bases numbered 8, after V lost 3 bases and J lost 8 bases. CDR3 sequence reads: CASSPGQGDVKQYF. The DNA for the CDR3 is TGTGCCAGCTCACCGGGACAGGGCGATGTGAAGCAGTACTTC.

This clonotype was seen repeatedly, ten times or more. CDR3 loop: CASSPPGLAGGPYEQYV. CDR3 nucleotide sequence: TGTGCCAGCTCACCCCCGGGACTAGCGGGGGGTCCCTACGAGCAGTACGTC. V and J are TRBV7-2 and TRBJ2-7; 15 nucleotides line up with TRBD2. The CDR3 runs 17 residues. CDR1 and CDR2 (germline): SGHTA, FQGNSA. Trimming cost V 8 bases and J 2 bases; bases outside gene matches: 10.

About this clonotype itself: Given a much more abundant clone one base away, this may be a read error. The chain carries TRBV9 and TRBJ2-3; tentatively, D is TRBD1 or TRBD2 (5 bases each). Germline CDR1 reads SGDLS; CDR2 reads YYNGEE. Between the trimmed V and J ends, which lost 0 bases and 0 bases, there was a span of 11 bases. This CDR3 has 16 residues. The CDR3 spells CASSVGEGPSTDTQYF. The DNA of the CDR3 is TGTGCCAGCAGCGTAGGAGAGGGGCCTAGCACAGATACGCAGTATTTT.

This clonotype was counted ten times or more. V usage is TRBV7-2 and J usage is TRBJ2-1; 11 nucleotides match TRBD2. J lost 0 bases, V lost 3 bases, and 1 base had no gene match. Germline V gene data show CDR1 as SGHTA and CDR2 as FQGNSA. The CDR3 runs to 16 residues. In DNA, the CDR3 is TGTGCCAGCAGCTTGACTAGCGGGGTCTCCTACAATGAGCAGTTCTTC. Its translation is CASSLTSGVSYNEQFF.

In this sample, this clonotype turned up many times. The chain recombines TRBV7-6 with TRBJ2-3, with 9 nucleotides matching TRBD2. CDR3 length equals 16 residues. With V trimmed by 1 base and J by 5 bases, 7 bases remained unmatched. CDR1 SGHVS and CDR2 FNYEAQ come from the germline V gene. DNA for the CDR3: TGTGCCAGCAGCTTAGTTGGCGGGGGGGCCATAGATACGCAGTATTTT. Its protein product is CASSLVGGGAIDTQYF.

Many counts were recorded for this clonotype. The V and J genes are TRBV10-3 and TRBJ2-7; 12 positions agree with TRBD1. Germline V gene sequence: CDR1 ENHRY, CDR2 SYGVKD. This CDR3 has 13 residues. V lost 6 bases to trimming and J lost 5 bases; unmatched junction nucleotides: 2. CDR3 bases: TGTGCCATCAGGGGACAGGGGGCTAACGAGCAGTACGTC. Its protein product is CAIRGQGANEQYV.

The V call is TRBV7-9, the J call TRBJ2-5, with 7 bases fitting TRBD1. The CDR3 sequence is 15 residues long. The germline CDR1 and CDR2 sequences are SEHNR and FQNEAQ (reference sequence). The trim removed 5 bases at V and 5 bases at J, leaving 11 bases unmatched. CDR3 sequence: CASSQRGGRGETQYF. The DNA for the CDR3 is TGTGCCAGCAGCCAAAGAGGGGGCCGTGGGGAGACCCAGTACTTC.

In its sample, this clonotype was seen many times. The CDR3 is CASTRDRAYNEQFF. The DNA for the CDR3 is TGTGCCAGCACCCGGGACAGGGCTTACAATGAGCAGTTCTTC. The rearrangement links TRBV18 to TRBJ2-1; 9 bases line up with TRBD1. Looked up from germline, CDR1 is KGHSH and CDR2 is LQKENI. Losses at the gene ends were 8 bases for V and 4 bases for J; bases not matched to a gene: 6. The length of the CDR3 is 14 residues.

This clonotype was seen a handful of times. The chain is built from TRBV11-2 and TRBJ1-2; D is undetermined. Germline-derived CDR1 and CDR2 are SGHAT and FQNNGV. The CDR3 has 14 amino acids. V lost 5 bases, J lost 0 bases, and 10 bases lay in between. CDR3 region: CASSPQRANYGYTF. The DNA for the CDR3 is TGTGCCAGCAGCCCGCAGAGAGCTAACTATGGCTACACCTTC.

This clonotype has at least ten counts. The DNA of the CDR3 is TGTGCCAGCAGCAGGGGTGTTTGGACTGAAGCTTTCTTT. Protein sequence: CASSRGVWTEAFF. V gene TRBV7-9 combines with J gene TRBJ1-1, with D possibly being TRBD1 (5 bases). Germline values: CDR1 SEHNR, CDR2 FQNEAQ (reference sequence). This CDR3 contains 13 residues. The V gene lost 5 bases and the J gene lost 5 bases, with 12 bases spanning the gap.

This clonotype has only a few counts. The chain is built from TRBV7-2 and TRBJ2-3; D remains ambiguous. There are 14 residues in the CDR3. V lost 2 bases and J lost 6, with 12 bases in between. The germline V gene has CDR1 SGHTA and CDR2 FQGNSA. CDR3: CASSLNKGADTQYF. The CDR3 region has the DNA TGTGCCAGCAGCTTAAATAAGGGTGCCGATACGCAGTATTTT.

This clonotype was seen a few times. This chain connects TRBV4-1 to TRBJ1-5; the D gene is possibly TRBD1 (6 bases). The germline V gene encodes CDR1 MGHRA and CDR2 YSYEKL. The CDR3 consists of 16 residues. V dropped 5 bases and J dropped 4 bases, with 18 bases sitting between them. The CDR3 reads CASSAHAETGNQPQHF. The CDR3 DNA follows: TGCGCCAGCAGCGCCCACGCCGAAACAGGGAATCAGCCCCAGCATTTT.

The chain recombines TRBV19 with TRBJ2-6; D possibly corresponds to TRBD1 (5 bases). This CDR3 has 15 residues. Germline V gives CDR1 LNHDA, CDR2 SQIVND (reference sequence). V was pared by 8 bases and J by 0 bases, with 11 bases between. The CDR3 region is CASRTTVSGANVLTF. DNA for the CDR3: TGTGCCAGTCGTACGACAGTCTCTGGGGCCAACGTCCTGACTTTC.

The chain couples TRBV19 to TRBJ1-5, with 7 nucleotides matching TRBD1. Looked up from germline, CDR1 is LNHDA and CDR2 is SQIVND (reference sequence). The CDR3 covers 15 residues. J lost 7 bases, V lost 5 bases, and 11 bases had no gene match. The CDR3 region has the DNA TGTGCCAGTAGTGTGGGACAGCGACTTCGGCAGCCCCAGCATTTT. Its protein is CASSVGQRLRQPQHF.

The sample holds many counts of this clonotype. This chain connects TRBV7-2 to TRBJ1-2; D remains unclear. Germline V CDR1 and CDR2: SGHTA, FQGNSA. This CDR3 has 12 residues. V lost 1 base to trimming and J lost 4 bases, with 4 bases between them. The CDR3 sequence: CASSLGTYGYTF. The CDR3 DNA is TGTGCCAGCAGCTTAGGGACCTATGGCTACACCTTC.

This clonotype was detected only a few times. The chain has TRBV7-9 and TRBJ1-1; no clear D gene. Trimming stripped 2 bases from V and 7 bases from J, with 11 bases between. Germline-derived CDR1 and CDR2 are SEHNR and FQNEAQ (reference sequence). The CDR3 length is 13 residues. CDR3 DNA: TGTGCCAGCAGCTTACCGGGCTTGGTTGAAGCTTTCTTT. Protein sequence: CASSLPGLVEAFF.

This clonotype was counted between two and nine times. The chain links TRBV5-1 to TRBJ1-4; 8 bases line up with TRBD1. The CDR3 is 15 amino acids. CDR1 is SGHRS and CDR2 is YFSETQ in the germline V gene. J lost 8 bases, V lost 4 bases, and 10 bases had no gene match. The CDR3 here is CASSPDAGGLEKLFF. The CDR3, as DNA: TGCGCCAGCAGCCCGGACGCAGGGGGCCTGGAAAAACTGTTTTTT. The full variable domain, with the rest looked up from reference TRBV5-1 and TRBJ1-4, is KAGVTQTPRYLIKTRGQQVTLSCSPISGHRSVSWYQQTPGQGLQFLFEYFSETQRNKGNFPGRFSGRQFSNSRSEMNVSTLELGDSALYLCASSPDAGGLEKLFFGSGTQLSVL.

This clonotype was counted only a few times. The J gene is TRBJ1-2, the V gene TRBV4-1; D perhaps matches TRBD1 (5 bases). V was clipped by 0 bases and J by 2 bases, with 10 bases between them. CDR1 and CDR2 (germline): MGHRA, YSYEKL. This CDR3 is 15 amino acids long. The DNA for the CDR3 is TGCGCCAGCAGCCAAGATGACAGATGGAACTATGGCTACACCTTC. Translation gives CASSQDDRWNYGYTF.

V and J are TRBV7-2 and TRBJ2-7; D is uncertain. The CDR3 runs 14 residues. Germline V lookup: CDR1 SGHTA, CDR2 FQGNSA. V shed 1 base and J shed 2 bases, with 9 bases lying between them. The CDR3 is CASSLDPLPYEQYF. The CDR3 DNA reads as TGTGCCAGCAGCTTAGATCCCCTCCCCTACGAGCAGTACTTC.

The chain has TRBV18 and TRBJ2-3; perhaps TRBD1 as D (5 bases). CDR1 KGHSH and CDR2 LQKENI come from the germline V gene. The CDR3 covers 13 residues. The V end was cut by 7 bases, the J end by 2 bases, with 10 bases between. The CDR3 spells CASYTDNTDTQYF. In DNA form, the CDR3 reads TGTGCCAGCTACACGGACAACACAGATACGCAGTATTTT.

J is TRBJ2-3 and V is TRBV7-3, with 8 bases aligning to TRBD2. The J segment lost 5 bases and the V segment lost 2 bases, leaving 6 bases of the junction unmatched. This CDR3 contains 15 residues. Germline assignment: CDR1 SGHTA and CDR2 FQGTGA. This CDR3 is CASSLHGGARDTQYF. The CDR3 DNA follows: TGTGCCAGCAGCTTACACGGGGGGGCCAGAGATACGCAGTATTTT.

The sample holds a few counts of this clonotype. The CDR3 nucleotides read TGTGCCAGCAGTTTTACCTCGAGAGGCTACACCTTC. It is translated as CASSFTSRGYTF. V is TRBV12-3 or TRBV12-4 and J is TRBJ1-2, with no clear D. The germline V and J ends were trimmed by 3 bases and 8 bases, with 10 bases remaining between them. CDR3 size: 12 residues.

The gene calls are TRBV18 and TRBJ2-7; 9 bases fit TRBD1. The CDR3 length is 15 residues. Germline V lookup: CDR1 KGHSH, CDR2 LQKENI. V shed 3 bases, J shed 2 bases, and the junction held 5 bases outside the gene matches. The CDR3 loop reads CASSPRTGAPYEQYF. The CDR3 bases are TGTGCCAGCTCACCCAGGACAGGGGCCCCCTACGAGCAGTACTTC. Drawing the rest from reference TRBV18 and TRBJ2-7, the complete variable domain is NAGVMQNPRHLVRRRGQEARLRCSPMKGHSHVYWYRQLPEEGLKFMVYLQKENIIDESGMPKERFSAEFPKEGPSILRIQQVVRGDSAAYFCASSPRTGAPYEQYFGPGTRLTVT.